Listed here are 11 T cell receptor beta chains from one sample, sequenced in a study of blood T cell repertoires in COVID-19. The table came from immunoSEQ multiplex PCR; TCRdb's copy has only in-frame clones and leaves some out. The sample gives around 280,000 clones, 87% of which show up once; 2% to 2.5% is in the top ten. Sequenced input: peripheral blood. Receptors were obtained from a woman in her fifties or sixties who had recovered from COVID-19.

The chain employs TRBV4-3 and TRBJ1-5; D uncertain. The V and J ends lost 4 bases and 3 bases respectively, with 7 bases between them. CDR1 is LGHNA, CDR2 YSLEER, per germline. The CDR3 sequence is 13 residues long. CDR3 loop: CASSLSHNQPQHF. Written as DNA, the CDR3 is TGCGCCAGCAGCCTGTCACACAATCAGCCCCAGCATTTT.

The J gene is TRBJ2-7, the V gene TRBV4-1, with TRBD1 identical over 7 bases. V was clipped by 3 bases and J by 2 bases; unmatched bases: 10. CDR1 and CDR2 (germline): MGHRA, YSYEKL. The CDR3 sequence is 16 residues long. The CDR3 loop reads CASSQGSDRVTYEQYF. The CDR3 DNA reads as TGCGCCAGCAGCCAGGGTTCTGACAGGGTGACCTACGAGCAGTACTTC.

The chain joins TRBV7-9 to TRBJ1-2; D remains ambiguous. CDR3 length equals 11 residues. Germline V gene data show CDR1 as SEHNR and CDR2 as FQNEAQ (reference sequence). In nucleotides, the CDR3 is TGTGCGAAAAGTCCGCGAGTCGGCTACACCTTC. This gives the protein CAKSPRVGYTF.

The chain couples TRBV20-1 to TRBJ2-7, with TRBD2 matching 7 bases. The V gene end was trimmed by 3 bases and the J gene end by 1 base; junction bases not matched to a gene: 3. The CDR3 is 13 amino acids. Germline V gene sequence: CDR1 DFQATT, CDR2 SNEGSKA (reference sequence). The CDR3 bases are TGCAGTGCTAGTTGGGGGGGGTCCTACGAGCAGTACTTC. Its protein product is CSASWGGSYEQYF.

With regard to this clone: Other DNA sequences in the same sample also yield this CDR3. V gene TRBV6-2 or TRBV6-3 combines with J gene TRBJ1-1; D not resolved. This CDR3 has 13 amino acids. V shed 2 bases and J shed 2 bases, with 6 bases lying between them. The germline CDR1 and CDR2 sequences are MNHEY and SVGEGT. The CDR3 nucleotides are TGTGCCAGCAGTTACACGAGAAACACTGAAGCTTTCTTT. Protein: CASSYTRNTEAFF.

The rearrangement joins TRBV6-5 to TRBJ1-6; D uncertain. Between the trimmed V and J ends, which lost 8 bases and 9 bases, there was a span of 11 bases. The CDR3 contains 12 residues. Germline values: CDR1 MNHEY, CDR2 SVGAGI. The CDR3 here is CASRGGSSPLHF. CDR3 nucleotides: TGTGCCAGCCGGGGAGGGAGTTCACCCCTCCACTTT.

The V gene is TRBV11-3, the J gene TRBJ2-5; tentative D call: TRBD1 (6 bases). Per the germline V gene, CDR1 is SGHNT and CDR2 is YENEEA. The CDR3 contains 13 residues. V shed 5 bases and J shed 4 bases, with 11 bases lying between them. The CDR3 spells CASSLQGVETQYF. CDR3 sequence (DNA): TGTGCCAGCAGCCTACAGGGTGTAGAGACCCAGTACTTC. The complete variable domain, with remaining parts taken from reference TRBV11-3 and TRBJ2-5, reads EAGVVQSPRYKIIEKKQPVAFWCNPISGHNTLYWYLQNLGQGPELLIRYENEEAVDDSQLPKDRFSAERLKGVDSTLKIQPAELGDSAVYLCASSLQGVETQYFGPGTRLLVL.

This clone has a single count. The V and J genes are TRBV6-2 or TRBV6-3 and TRBJ2-3; D unresolved. Trimming left V 2 bases short and J 6 bases short, with 3 bases between. CDR3 length equals 11 residues. Germline lookup yields CDR1 MNHEY and CDR2 SVGEGT. CDR3 in amino acids: CASSYLDTQYF. CDR3 nucleotides: TGTGCCAGCAGTTACCTGGATACGCAGTATTTT.

This chain links TRBV30 with TRBJ2-1, with 8 bases lining up with TRBD2. The germline gives CDR1 GTSNPN, CDR2 SVGIG (reference sequence). CDR3 size: 13 residues. J gave up 6 bases and V 2 bases, and 3 bases lay outside the gene matches. The CDR3 DNA is TGTGCCTGGAGTAAGCGGGGGCTCAATGAGCAGTTCTTC. It encodes CAWSKRGLNEQFF.

The chain has TRBV6-5 and TRBJ1-1; 8 positions agree with TRBD1. The CDR3 runs 15 residues. V was clipped by 5 bases and J by 4 bases; unmatched bases: 9. Germline lookup yields CDR1 MNHEY and CDR2 SVGAGI. The chain's CDR3 is CASSRITGGTTEAFF. In DNA form, the CDR3 reads TGTGCCAGCAGTCGCATTACAGGGGGAACCACTGAAGCTTTCTTT.

The rearrangement joins TRBV12-3 or TRBV12-4 to TRBJ1-2; D is ambiguous. CDR3 size: 13 residues. V lost 3 bases and J 0 bases, leaving 5 bases between the germline ends. CDR3 protein: CASSFPANYGYTF. DNA for the CDR3: TGTGCCAGCAGTTTCCCCGCTAACTATGGCTACACCTTC.